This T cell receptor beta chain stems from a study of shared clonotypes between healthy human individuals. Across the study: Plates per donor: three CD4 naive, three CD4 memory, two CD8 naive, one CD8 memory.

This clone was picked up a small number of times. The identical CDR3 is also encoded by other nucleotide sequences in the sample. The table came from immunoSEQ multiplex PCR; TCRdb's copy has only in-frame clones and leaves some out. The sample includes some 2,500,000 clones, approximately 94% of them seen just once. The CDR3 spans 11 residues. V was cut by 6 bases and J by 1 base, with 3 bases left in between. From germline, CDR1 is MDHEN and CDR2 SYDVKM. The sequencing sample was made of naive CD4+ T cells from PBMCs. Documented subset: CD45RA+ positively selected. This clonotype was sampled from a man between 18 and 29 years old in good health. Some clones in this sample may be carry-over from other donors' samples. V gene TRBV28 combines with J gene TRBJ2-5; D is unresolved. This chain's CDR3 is CASSLQETQYF. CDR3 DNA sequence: TGTGCCAGCAGCCTCCAAGAGACCCAGTACTTC.